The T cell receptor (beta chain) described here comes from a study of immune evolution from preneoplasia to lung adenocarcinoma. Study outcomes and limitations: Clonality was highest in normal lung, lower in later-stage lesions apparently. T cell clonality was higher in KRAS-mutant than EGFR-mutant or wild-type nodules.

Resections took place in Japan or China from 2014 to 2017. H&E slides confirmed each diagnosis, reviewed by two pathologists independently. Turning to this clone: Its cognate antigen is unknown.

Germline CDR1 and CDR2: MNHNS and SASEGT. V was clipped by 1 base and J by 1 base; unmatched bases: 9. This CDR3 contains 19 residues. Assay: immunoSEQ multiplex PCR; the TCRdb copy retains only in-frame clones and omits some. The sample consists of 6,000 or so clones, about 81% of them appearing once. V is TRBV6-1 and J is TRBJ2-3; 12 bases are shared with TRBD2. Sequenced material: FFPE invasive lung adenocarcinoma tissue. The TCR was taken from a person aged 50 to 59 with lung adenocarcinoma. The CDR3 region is CASSEGLGLAGGGTDTQYF. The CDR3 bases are TGTGCCAGCAGTGAAGGTCTGGGACTAGCGGGCGGAGGCACAGATACGCAGTATTTT.